This T cell receptor beta chain derives from a study of T-cell reconstitution after alpha-beta-depleted transplantation in children. This clonotype was seen a few times. What it binds is unknown. Molecular barcoding with unique molecular identifiers was used for the TCRbeta library. TCRdb called the PCR reads again in MiXCR, with one record for every CDR3 protein. The table shows 900,000 or so distinct CDR3 sequences, with around 15% occurring only once. The CDR3 has 14 amino acids. V was trimmed by 2 bases and J by 6 bases, leaving 14 bases between them. CDR1 and CDR2 from the germline V gene are ENHRY and SYGVKD. Regarding the study as a whole: Approximately two months post-transplant, alpha-beta T cells reportedly originated from several hundred expanded graft clones. Diversity of TCRbeta at day 60 was high in some patients, arising from surviving recipient T cells and thymic progenitors. T-cell counts and diversity at one year following transplant were attributed mainly to newly produced T cells.

The chain is built from TRBV10-3 and TRBJ2-7, with D perhaps TRBD1 (6 bases). This sample comprised PBMCs, mostly from graft donor cells, obtained 360 days after TCRalphabeta/CD19-depleted stem cell transplant. The clonotype was recovered from a male patient between 5 and 17 years old who had a stem cell transplant for acute lymphoblastic leukemia, so the T cells may come from the graft donor. CDR3 nucleotides: TGTGCCATCAGTGAGATACAGGGTCGGGGCGAGCAGTACTTC. Encoded protein: CAISEIQGRGEQYF.